The 31 T cell receptor beta chains given below trace back to one sample, sequenced in a study of T cell repertoires in cytomegalovirus infection. TCRdb re-analysed the reads in MiXCR, keeping a single row per CDR3 protein. Seen here are 900,000 to 950,000 distinct CDR3 sequences, around 32% observed once, and the top ten hold around 15%. Which antigens these TCRs recognize remains unknown. The sequenced sample was cultured CD8+ T cells from PBMCs, obtained from culture after CMV antigen stimulation. These receptors were taken from a human donor in good health (CMV status not recorded). Some clones in this sample may be carry-over from other donors' samples.

This clonotype was seen many times. The V gene is TRBV6-1, the J gene TRBJ2-1, with D possibly being TRBD1 (6 bases). V lost 5 bases, J lost 10 bases, and 9 bases lay in between. The CDR3 runs 11 residues. Germline assignment: CDR1 MNHNS and CDR2 SASEGT. The CDR3 sequence: CASSTGREQFF. The DNA of the CDR3 is TGTGCCAGCAGTACAGGGAGAGAGCAGTTCTTC.

This clonotype was seen once. This sequence joins TRBV7-9 and TRBJ2-7; D may match TRBD1 or TRBD2 (6 bases each). The germline CDR1 and CDR2 sequences are SEHNR and FQNEAQ (reference sequence). The CDR3 runs 12 residues. The V gene lost 2 bases and the J gene lost 8 bases, with 10 bases spanning the gap. CDR3 DNA: TGTGCCAGCAGCTTAAGGGGGGATAAGCAGTACTTC. This encodes CASSLRGDKQYF.

This chain joins TRBV7-9 and TRBJ1-1; a possible D gene is TRBD1 (5 bases). V dropped 10 bases and J dropped 1 base, with 28 bases sitting between them. The CDR3 covers 18 residues. Germline lookup yields CDR1 SEHNR and CDR2 FQNEAQ (reference sequence). CDR3 region: CATPPFGLIRGKNTEAFF. Here the CDR3 DNA reads TGTGCCACCCCCCCCTTCGGACTTATTCGGGGCAAGAACACTGAAGCTTTCTTT.

This clonotype appeared many times. The chain recombines TRBV7-8 with TRBJ2-5; D is possibly TRBD1 (6 bases). Germline assignment: CDR1 SGHVS and CDR2 FQNEAQ. V was pared by 0 bases and J by 1 base, with 12 bases between. The CDR3 covers 16 residues. In nucleotides, the CDR3 is TGTGCCAGCAGCTTAGCAACGACAGGACCCCAAGAGACCCAGTACTTC. Residues: CASSLATTGPQETQYF.

This clonotype has ten or more counts. The chain recombines TRBV7-2 with TRBJ1-2; 7 bases match TRBD1. With 5 bases clipped from V and 3 bases from J, the junction kept 6 bases outside the gene matches. CDR3 length: 14 residues. Germline values: CDR1 SGHTA, CDR2 FQGNSA. CDR3 in DNA: TGTGCCAGCAGCCCGGTGGGACAGCACTATGGCTACACCTTC. It codes for CASSPVGQHYGYTF.

The chain joins TRBV19 to TRBJ1-1; the match to TRBD1 covers 9 bases. CDR1 LNHDA and CDR2 SQIVND come from the germline V gene (reference sequence). V was clipped by 2 bases and J by 5 bases; unmatched bases: 12. The CDR3 loop spans 17 amino acids. Here the CDR3 reads CASSIRRDRVDSTEAFF. In DNA, the CDR3 is TGTGCCAGTAGTATAAGACGGGACAGGGTCGATTCGACTGAAGCTTTCTTT.

This clonotype occurred a few times. The chain recombines TRBV27 with TRBJ2-3, with 9 bases fitting TRBD2. This CDR3 region has 16 residues. V shed 1 base and J 0 bases; nucleotides not matched to a gene: 2. CDR1 and CDR2 (germline): MNHEY, SMNVEV (reference sequence). The CDR3 sequence is CASSLYSGGSTDTQYF. The CDR3 DNA is TGTGCCAGCAGTTTATATAGCGGGGGTAGCACAGATACGCAGTATTTT.

The chain recombines TRBV5-3 with TRBJ2-1; D may be TRBD2 (7 bases). TRBV5-3 is annotated as an ORF whose role is uncertain. Between the trimmed V and J ends, which lost 4 bases and 7 bases, there was a span of 18 bases. This CDR3 spans 15 amino acids. CDR3 in amino acids: CARSKRGGPSNEQFF. CDR3 DNA sequence: TGTGCCAGAAGCAAAAGGGGGGGCCCCTCAAATGAGCAGTTCTTC.

Remarks on this clonotype: One end of the junction is discordant with germline, which a read error may explain. The V and J genes are TRBV6-1 and TRBJ1-1; 8 bases match TRBD1. Germline CDR1 and CDR2: MNHNS and SASEGT. The CDR3 consists of 12 residues. CDR3 region: CTSNSGGAAAFF. CDR3 nucleotide sequence: TGTACCAGCAACTCAGGGGGCGCCGCGGCTTTCTTT.

The chain carries TRBV12-3 or TRBV12-4 and TRBJ2-1, with TRBD1 matching over 7 bases. The V and J ends lost 6 bases and 10 bases, in that order; junction bases with no gene match: 12. The CDR3 runs 14 residues. CDR3 coding DNA: TGTGCCAGCAGCCCCGGTAGACAGGGCTGGGAGCAGTTCTTC. This translates into CASSPGRQGWEQFF.

A remark on this clonotype: A much more abundant neighbour one base away suggests this may be a read error. The rearrangement uses TRBV6-2 or TRBV6-3 and TRBJ1-1; D is undetermined. The CDR3 is 13 residues long. The germline V gene has CDR1 MNHEY and CDR2 SVGEGT. Here the CDR3 reads CASSLIANAEAFF. As DNA, the CDR3 is TGTGCCAGCAGTTTAATAGCGAACGCTGAAGCTTTCTTT.

This clonotype was seen at least ten times. This chain links TRBV28 with TRBJ2-4; D remains unclear. This CDR3 has 16 amino acids. Germline V CDR1 and CDR2: MDHEN, SYDVKM. The V and J ends lost 0 bases and 0 bases respectively, with 9 bases between them. This CDR3 reads CASSLWGYLAKNIQYF. CDR3 nucleotides: TGTGCCAGCAGTTTATGGGGCTACTTAGCCAAAAACATTCAGTACTTC.

The rearrangement joins TRBV27 to TRBJ1-5; D remains ambiguous. CDR1 and CDR2 (germline): MNHEY, SMNVEV (reference sequence). The CDR3 is 12 amino acids. The V end was cut by 7 bases, the J end by 2 bases, with 6 bases between. This CDR3 is CASTDGNQPQHF. The CDR3 nucleotides are TGTGCCAGCACCGATGGCAATCAGCCCCAGCATTTT.

The CDR3 region is CSEKSRPLNYGYTF. CDR3 DNA sequence: TGCAGTGAGAAATCCCGCCCCCTTAACTATGGCTACACCTTC. J is TRBJ1-2 and V is TRBV20-1; D is ambiguous. The CDR3 totals 14 residues. V shed 7 bases and J shed 1 base, with 16 bases lying between them. CDR1 DFQATT and CDR2 SNEGSKA come from the germline V gene (reference sequence).

The chain carries TRBV7-4 and TRBJ1-5; TRBD1 is a possible D gene (5 bases). CDR1 is SGHVT and CDR2 is SQSDAQ in the germline V gene. V gave up 1 base and J gave up 7 bases, with 17 bases separating them. This CDR3 comprises 16 residues. CDR3 sequence reads: CASSLGPGVSGQPQHF. CDR3 bases: TGTGCCAGCAGCTTAGGTCCGGGGGTATCAGGCCAGCCCCAGCATTTT.

The chain joins TRBV4-1 to TRBJ1-1, with TRBD1 identical over 7 bases. Germline CDR1 and CDR2: MGHRA and YSYEKL. V trimming: 1 base; J trimming: 4 bases; junction bases outside the gene matches: 9. The CDR3 is 16 amino acids. The CDR3 region is CASSQAHRGKGTEAFF. The CDR3 DNA follows: TGCGCCAGCAGCCAAGCTCACAGGGGAAAGGGCACTGAAGCTTTCTTT.

This clonotype has a handful of counts. The rearrangement joins TRBV4-1 to TRBJ1-5; D ambiguous. V lost 1 base to trimming and J lost 0 bases, with 4 bases between them. Per the germline V gene, CDR1 is MGHRA and CDR2 is YSYEKL. This CDR3 has 14 amino acids. The CDR3 nucleotides are TGCGCCAGCAGCCAAGTCCATAGCAATCAGCCCCAGCATTTT. Translated: CASSQVHSNQPQHF.

The table lists this clonotype with many counts. The V call is TRBV5-1, the J call TRBJ2-7, with 10 bases fitting TRBD1. The CDR3 sequence is 14 residues long. The V gene end was trimmed by 0 bases and the J gene end by 5 bases; junction bases not matched to a gene: 2. Germline V lookup: CDR1 SGHRS, CDR2 YFSETQ. The DNA for the CDR3 is TGCGCCAGCAGCTTGGGACAGGGGGCCGACGAGCAGTACTTC. Residues: CASSLGQGADEQYF. Supplemented by reference TRBV5-1 and TRBJ2-7, the full variable domain reads KAGVTQTPRYLIKTRGQQVTLSCSPISGHRSVSWYQQTPGQGLQFLFEYFSETQRNKGNFPGRFSGRQFSNSRSEMNVSTLELGDSALYLCASSLGQGADEQYFGPGTRLTVT.

V gene TRBV5-6 combines with J gene TRBJ2-1; 8 bases align to TRBD1. Trimming at V came to 6 bases and at J to 7 bases, leaving 6 bases not matched to a gene. Germline CDR1 reads SGHDT; CDR2 reads YYEEEE. The CDR3 covers 13 residues. The CDR3 region is CASTSTGGNEQFF. The CDR3 nucleotides are TGTGCCAGCACCTCAACAGGGGGGAATGAGCAGTTCTTC. Using reference TRBV5-6 and TRBJ2-1 for the parts outside the CDR3, the full variable domain is DAGVTQSPTHLIKTRGQQVTLRCSPKSGHDTVSWYQQALGQGPQFIFQYYEEEERQRGNFPDRFSGHQFPNYSSELNVNALLLGDSALYLCASTSTGGNEQFFGPGTRLTVL.

Here the CDR3 DNA reads TGCAGTGCTAGAGATCAGTGGAAAGGGTGGGGTGAAAAACTGTTTTTT. It specifies CSARDQWKGWGEKLFF. The rearrangement links TRBV20-1 to TRBJ1-4; D is undetermined. Germline V lookup: CDR1 DFQATT, CDR2 SNEGSKA (reference sequence). V lost 0 bases, J lost 7 bases, and 18 bases lay in between. This CDR3 comprises 16 residues.

This clonotype was observed at least ten times. The chain links TRBV7-2 to TRBJ2-3; D is possibly TRBD1 or TRBD2 (5 bases each). Germline-derived CDR1 and CDR2 are SGHTA and FQGNSA. Trimming removed 1 base at V and 6 bases at J, with 14 bases between. The length of the CDR3 is 15 residues. In DNA, the CDR3 is TGTGCCAGCAGCTTAGAGGGACGGATCTCGGATACGCAGTATTTT. Its translation: CASSLEGRISDTQYF.

The rearrangement uses TRBV7-9 and TRBJ2-3; D is tentatively TRBD1 or TRBD2 (5 bases each). CDR3 length: 18 residues. Deletions cut 2 bases from V and 6 bases from J, with 24 bases between. Germline CDR1 is SEHNR and CDR2 is FQNEAQ (reference sequence). The CDR3 spells CASSLPLLGDSPVDTQYF. CDR3 nucleotide sequence: TGTGCCAGCAGCTTACCCCTACTGGGAGACAGCCCGGTTGATACGCAGTATTTT.

Many counts were recorded for this clonotype. The rearrangement joins TRBV2 to TRBJ1-5, with 11 bases aligning to TRBD1. This CDR3 is 14 amino acids long. Trimming removed 6 bases from V and 4 bases from J; junction bases left unmatched: 2. CDR1 and CDR2 from the germline V gene are SNHLY and FYNNEI. This CDR3 reads CASSGTGGNQPQHF. CDR3 DNA sequence: TGTGCCAGCAGCGGGACAGGGGGGAATCAGCCCCAGCATTTT.

The genes are TRBV11-3 and TRBJ2-1; D gene ambiguous. Germline V gene data show CDR1 as SGHNT and CDR2 as YENEEA. The CDR3 runs 17 residues. Trimming cost V 4 bases and J 4 bases, with 20 bases left between them. The CDR3 sequence is CASSYLTRKGPYNEQFF. CDR3 DNA: TGTGCCAGCAGCTACCTTACTCGAAAGGGTCCATACAATGAGCAGTTCTTC.

The chain has TRBV7-6 and TRBJ1-5; TRBD1 aligns across 9 bases. Germline V gene lookup returns CDR1 SGHVS and CDR2 FNYEAQ. The CDR3 length is 13 residues. After removal of 4 bases from V and 8 bases from J, the junction contained 3 bases not matched to a gene. CDR3 in amino acids: CASSSGQGKPQHF. CDR3 DNA sequence: TGTGCCAGCAGCTCCGGACAGGGGAAGCCCCAGCATTTT.

This clonotype was seen a handful of times. This chain joins TRBV6-6 and TRBJ2-7, with TRBD2 matching 9 bases. In germline, CDR1 is MNHNY, CDR2 SVGAGI (reference sequence). V lost 7 bases and J lost 7; bases outside the gene matches: 8. This CDR3 comprises 13 residues. The CDR3 region is CASIGGGGEEQYV. DNA of the CDR3: TGTGCCAGCATCGGGGGCGGGGGGGAAGAGCAGTACGTC.

The CDR3 loop reads CASSSDGAVLDGYTF. The CDR3 bases are TGTGCCAGTTCTTCGGATGGGGCGGTACTAGATGGCTACACCTTC. This chain links TRBV19 with TRBJ1-2; TRBD1 is a possible D gene (5 bases). V was cut by 8 bases and J by 6 bases, with 22 bases left in between. The CDR3 totals 15 residues. Germline V gene lookup returns CDR1 LNHDA and CDR2 SQIVND (reference sequence). Full variable domain (remainder filled in from reference TRBV19 and TRBJ1-2): DGGITQSPKYLFRKEGQNVTLSCEQNLNHDAMYWYRQDPGQGLRLIYYSQIVNDFQKGDIAEGYSVSREKKESFPLTVTSAQKNPTAFYLCASSSDGAVLDGYTFGSGTRLTVV.

The chain couples TRBV6-4 to TRBJ1-1; D not certain. CDR1 and CDR2 (germline): MRHNA, SNTAGT. The CDR3 has 11 residues. V dropped 5 bases and J dropped 10 bases, with 11 bases sitting between them. The CDR3 region is CASSTGTRAFF. The CDR3 coding sequence is TGTGCCAGCAGTACCGGCACCCGAGCTTTCTTT.

V and J are TRBV27 and TRBJ2-1; 9 bases are shared with TRBD1. CDR3 size: 15 residues. CDR1 MNHEY and CDR2 SMNVEV come from the germline V gene (reference sequence). Trimming cost V 5 bases and J 8 bases; bases outside gene matches: 10. CDR3 DNA sequence: TGTGCCAGCAGTGGGGGGAGGACAGGGGTGGATGAGCAGTTCTTC. Protein sequence: CASSGGRTGVDEQFF.

The V gene is TRBV7-6, the J gene TRBJ1-1; maybe TRBD1 (6 bases). The CDR3 is made up of 14 amino acids. CDR1 is SGHVS and CDR2 is FNYEAQ in the germline V gene. Trimming took off 1 base at V and 7 bases at J, with 13 bases between the two ends. CDR3 protein: CASSLGPGEVEAFF. DNA for the CDR3: TGTGCCAGCAGCTTAGGGCCAGGGGAAGTTGAAGCTTTCTTT.

Here the CDR3 DNA reads TGTGCCAGCAGTTACGAACAGGGTAACACTAACGAGCAGTACTTC. Encoded protein: CASSYEQGNTNEQYF. The chain is built from TRBV6-5 and TRBJ2-7; TRBD1 is a possible D gene (6 bases). Germline CDR1 MNHEY, CDR2 SVGAGI. The V end lost 2 bases, the J end lost 5 bases, and 16 bases lay between the germline ends. The CDR3 covers 15 residues.